This TCR beta chain was sequenced for a study of T cell clones after liver transplantation. Study-level information: Tolerance: complete withdrawal held at least one year, liver enzymes staying within twice normal.

Produced via immunoSEQ multiplex PCR; TCRdb's table is partial and in-frame only. The sample shows roughly 120,000 clones, 90% of them seen only once. This receptor was identified in a human patient who received a liver transplant. Some T cells may be graft donor cells. Sequences were derived from CD4+ T cells from blood, sampled 12 months after liver transplant.

The CDR3, as DNA: TGTGCCAGCAGCCGAGCAGGGGAGACCCAGTACTTC. This sequence encodes CASSRAGETQYF. V gene TRBV7-2 combines with J gene TRBJ2-5; maybe TRBD1 (5 bases). CDR1 is SGHTA, CDR2 FQGNSA, per germline. This CDR3 has 12 residues. The V and J ends lost 5 bases and 5 bases respectively, with 9 bases between them.